This record covers a single TCR beta chain. The antigen remains undetermined. CDR3 length equals 16 residues. The germline gives CDR1 SEHNR, CDR2 FQNEAQ (reference sequence). Trimming pared 3 bases from V and 0 bases from J, leaving 15 bases between. The data originate from a study of CD4 T cells in relation to SARS-CoV-2 and coronaviruses. The unexposed donors gave CD4+ T cells in about 2011-2018, prior to COVID-19. CD4+ T cells were isolated from the cells after about 11 days of culture. Repertoires were generated with immunoSEQ multiplex PCR, while TCRdb's copy carries only in-frame clones and drops some. The sample shows roughly 26,000 clones, around 75% of them seen only once.

Source material: CD4+ T cells from PBMCs, cultured in vitro. This sequence was found in a human donor in good health. This chain joins TRBV7-9 and TRBJ2-7, with D perhaps TRBD1 (6 bases). The CDR3 DNA is TGTGCCAGCAGCTTCTACGGTCAGGGGAACTCCTACGAGCAGTACTTC. It translates to CASSFYGQGNSYEQYF.